These T cell receptor beta chains were read from a single sample in a study of CD8 T cells in Susac syndrome. TCRdb reprocessed the immunoSEQ multiplex PCR reads via MiXCR and lists one record per CDR3 protein. The sample has 69,000 or so distinct CDR3 sequences, approximately 94% seen once; the top ten hold about 0.61%. The sample comprised CD8+ T cells from PBMCs. The receptors derive from a human donor with multiple sclerosis. Each CDR3 is given with its conserved first and last residue. The D gene is left open where the match is weak. Rows give clone size only sometimes, using once, few, many, or a class for an expanded clone.

>.|18|.|TRBJ2-7|TRBV7-2
CASSPHLEIFRITYEQYF
>TRBD1|15|.|TRBJ2-1|TRBV6-5
CAISSRDRGYNEQFF
>.|14|.|TRBJ2-7|TRBV4-1
CASSLRDVAYEQYF
>TRBD2|13|.|TRBJ2-5|TRBV12-3/TRBV12-4
CASSLAGGETQYF
>TRBD1|14|once|TRBJ2-5|TRBV25-1
CASSEWDREGTQYF
>.|12|.|TRBJ1-2|TRBV3-1
CASSPGNYGYTF
>.|12|.|TRBJ2-3|TRBV6-4
CASNHSADTQYF
>.|14|.|TRBJ2-1|TRBV13
CASSSRSSYNEQFF
>.|15|.|TRBJ2-5|TRBV6-2/TRBV6-3
CASSSQETYGETQYF
>.|11|.|TRBJ2-1|TRBV19
CASSEGNEQFF
>.|15|.|TRBJ1-2|TRBV4-1
CASSQAGLMSDGYTF
>TRBD1|15|.|TRBJ1-6|TRBV5-4
CASSLPGQGGSPLHF
>TRBD2|16|.|TRBJ2-5|TRBV13
CASSLRASGGKETQYF
>.|12|.|TRBJ1-2|TRBV12-3/TRBV12-4
CASIGLNYGYTF
>.|15|.|TRBJ2-7|TRBV3-1
CASSQDIGPQYEQYF
>.|15|.|TRBJ2-7|TRBV2
CASSEGGGPSYEQYF
>.|14|.|TRBJ2-7|TRBV27
CASSSNRPVYEQYF
>TRBD1|15|.|TRBJ2-2|TRBV9
CASSARDRGTGELFF
>.|15|.|TRBJ2-5|TRBV7-2
CASSLAPQNQETQYF
>.|13|.|TRBJ1-5|TRBV19
CASTLDSNQPQHF
>TRBD1|17|.|TRBJ2-1|TRBV19
CASSTDQQGARFNEQFF
>.|14|.|TRBJ1-5|TRBV27
CASSSGGSNQPQHF
>.|14|.|TRBJ1-5|TRBV24-1
CATSASQGNQPQHF
>.|15|.|TRBJ1-1|TRBV13
CASSLALVGNTEAFF
>TRBD1|14|.|TRBJ1-2|TRBV9
CASSNRDRARGYTF
>.|17|once|TRBJ1-1|TRBV7-8
CASSSRVAGRENTEAFF
>.|16|.|TRBJ1-1|TRBV4-3
CASSSQGVWENTEAFF
>TRBD2|14|.|TRBJ2-1|TRBV24-1
CATRLAGGDNEQFF
>.|15|once|TRBJ2-7|TRBV9
CASSVVPGDSYEQYF
>.|12|.|TRBJ1-1|TRBV7-9
CASSSGLPGAFF
>.|15|.|TRBJ1-2|TRBV29-1
CSVEDPRGFTNGYTF
>TRBD1|15|.|TRBJ1-2|TRBV20-1
CSARASGTGDYGYTF
>TRBD2|16|.|TRBJ2-1|TRBV20-1
CSARGRAAGTINEQFF
>.|13|once|TRBJ2-5|TRBV13
CASRRGVQETQYF
>TRBD1|16|.|TRBJ2-2|TRBV7-9
CASSLTGGPNTGELFF
>.|17|.|TRBJ2-7|TRBV7-9
CASRALNTAGLSYEQYF
>.|13|.|TRBJ2-7|TRBV19
CASNGQEGHEQYF
>.|12|.|TRBJ2-7|TRBV7-2
CASSLIGGEQYF
>.|12|.|TRBJ1-2|TRBV5-1
CASSLEGNGYTF
>.|13|.|TRBJ2-7|TRBV29-1
CSASTATTYEQYF
>.|12|.|TRBJ2-1|TRBV7-6
CASSSSGNEQFF
>TRBD1|13|.|TRBJ1-1|TRBV12-3/TRBV12-4
CASRTQGSTEAFF
>.|16|.|TRBJ2-5|TRBV7-6
CASSLDLRQTWETQYF
>.|16|.|TRBJ2-7|TRBV27
CASSLSSATGHYEQYF
>.|14|.|TRBJ1-1|TRBV30
CAWTELTDGTEAFF